These T cell receptor beta chains were read from a single sample in a study of Graves' ophthalmopathy and Graves' hyperthyroidism. Using its own MiXCR run on the multiplex PCR reads, TCRdb lists one record per CDR3 protein. The data contain almost 750,000 distinct CDR3 sequences, 35% to 50% of them seen just once; the ten biggest clones take up approximately 43%. Material: peripheral blood. These receptors all stem from an adult man with Graves' ophthalmopathy. The CDR3 runs from the conserved cysteine through the conserved F or W. Each record gives: clone size, D gene, J gene, V gene, CDR3 DNA, CDR3 protein. The D gene is left open where the match is weak. For some rows the clone size is stated as once, few or many, or as a class when expanded; others skip it.

size: NA
D: NA
J: TRBJ1-2
V: TRBV5-1
DNA: TGCGCCAGCAGCGATGGGGAAGCTAACTATGGCTACACCTTC
CDR3: CASSDGEANYGYTF

size: few
D: NA
J: TRBJ1-2
V: TRBV7-9
DNA: TGTGCCAGCAGCTTGGGACCCCTTTATGGCTACACCTTC
CDR3: CASSLGPLYGYTF

size: NA
D: TRBD2
J: TRBJ2-5
V: TRBV7-9
DNA: TGTGCCAGCAGCAGTTTATGGGGGGGAGAGACCCAGTACTTC
CDR3: CASSSLWGGETQYF

size: NA
D: NA
J: TRBJ2-2
V: TRBV7-2
DNA: TGTGCCAGCTCATTGACAGACGGGGAGCTGTTTTTT
CDR3: CASSLTDGELFF

size: many
D: NA
J: TRBJ1-1
V: TRBV14
DNA: TGTGCCAGCAGCCAAAATACAGGGTACGCTTTCTTT
CDR3: CASSQNTGYAFF

size: few
D: NA
J: TRBJ1-5
V: TRBV9
DNA: TGTGCCAGCAGCGTAGGACAGGACAATCAGCCCCAGCATTTT
CDR3: CASSVGQDNQPQHF

size: NA
D: NA
J: TRBJ2-5
V: TRBV29-1
DNA: TGCAGCGTAGAATGGGGACACGCACAAGAGACCCAGTACTTC
CDR3: CSVEWGHAQETQYF

size: many
D: NA
J: TRBJ2-5
V: TRBV6-6
DNA: TGTGCCAGCAGTTCAGACTCGGGGAGCGGGGAGACCCAGTACTTC
CDR3: CASSSDSGSGETQYF

size: few
D: TRBD2
J: TRBJ2-3
V: TRBV10-3
DNA: TGTGCCATCAGTGAGGGGGGGGGTTACACAGATACGCAGTATTTT
CDR3: CAISEGGGYTDTQYF

size: NA
D: NA
J: TRBJ2-3
V: TRBV7-2
DNA: TGTGCCAGCAGCTTAGAGAGGGGAGGTGGAGCAGATACGCAGTATTTT
CDR3: CASSLERGGGADTQYF

size: NA
D: TRBD2
J: TRBJ2-2
V: TRBV25-1
DNA: TGTGCCAGCAGCCCCCAGCGGGGGGGCACCGGGGAGCTGTTTTTT
CDR3: CASSPQRGGTGELFF

size: many
D: TRBD1
J: TRBJ1-4
V: TRBV7-9
DNA: TGTGCCAGCAGCTATATCGGGACAGGCGAAAAACTGTTTTTT
CDR3: CASSYIGTGEKLFF

size: many
D: NA
J: TRBJ1-2
V: TRBV20-1
DNA: TGCAGTGCTAGAGAAGGCGACTTC
CDR3: CSAREGDF

size: many
D: NA
J: TRBJ1-5
V: TRBV15
DNA: TGTGCCACCAGCAGAGATCCCGGTAAGGGTCAGCCCCAGCATTTT
CDR3: CATSRDPGKGQPQHF

size: NA
D: NA
J: TRBJ2-7
V: TRBV5-1
DNA: TGCGCCAGCAGTTTCGAAGGGGCTGTAAACGAGCAGTACTTC
CDR3: CASSFEGAVNEQYF

size: many
D: TRBD1
J: TRBJ2-5
V: TRBV7-9
DNA: TGTGCCAGCAGCTCGTGGGGACAGGGTGCCCAAGAGACCCAGTACTTC
CDR3: CASSSWGQGAQETQYF

size: NA
D: TRBD1
J: TRBJ2-7
V: TRBV7-2
DNA: TGTGCCACCAGTCCAGGGGGCGCCGACGACGAGCAGTACTTC
CDR3: CATSPGGADDEQYF

size: NA
D: TRBD1
J: TRBJ1-5
V: TRBV11-2
DNA: TGTGCCAGCAGCTTTTACGGGACAGGGGAAGGTCAGCCCCAGCATTTT
CDR3: CASSFYGTGEGQPQHF

size: many
D: TRBD1
J: TRBJ1-5
V: TRBV20-1
DNA: TGCAGTGCTAGTGGCGGACAGGGTGGGAGCAATCAGCCCCAGCATTTT
CDR3: CSASGGQGGSNQPQHF

size: NA
D: NA
J: TRBJ2-2
V: TRBV7-8
DNA: TGTGCCAGCACCCCGCAAAGGACCGCGAACACCGGGGAGCTGTTTTTT
CDR3: CASTPQRTANTGELFF

size: many
D: NA
J: TRBJ2-3
V: TRBV7-2
DNA: TGTGCCAGCAGCTTAAACGGATTCACAGATACGCAGTATTTT
CDR3: CASSLNGFTDTQYF

size: NA
D: NA
J: TRBJ1-1
V: TRBV19
DNA: TGTGCCAGTAGTAGGGACCGATACCTGAACACTGAAGCTTTCTTT
CDR3: CASSRDRYLNTEAFF

size: few
D: NA
J: TRBJ2-7
V: TRBV7-9
DNA: TGTGCCAGCAGCTTTGCGCTGGACACAGCCTACGAGCAGTACTTC
CDR3: CASSFALDTAYEQYF

size: NA
D: NA
J: TRBJ1-2
V: TRBV25-1
DNA: TGTGCCAGCAGTGATTCACGGACCTATGGCTACACCTTC
CDR3: CASSDSRTYGYTF

size: few
D: TRBD1
J: TRBJ2-7
V: TRBV7-9
DNA: TGTGCCAGCAGCTACAGGGGGGAGGACCACGAGCAGTACTTC
CDR3: CASSYRGEDHEQYF

size: NA
D: TRBD2
J: TRBJ2-7
V: TRBV7-9
DNA: TGTGCCAGCAGCTCAGATGAAAGCGGGAGACCCTACGAGCAGTACTTC
CDR3: CASSSDESGRPYEQYF

size: many
D: TRBD1
J: TRBJ2-7
V: TRBV7-2
DNA: TGTGCCAGCAGCTCTAGTGGGACAGGGTACTACGAGCAGTACTTC
CDR3: CASSSSGTGYYEQYF

size: NA
D: TRBD1
J: TRBJ1-3
V: TRBV7-9
DNA: TGTGCCAGCAGCTTAATAGCCGGGACAGGGGGAAACACCATATATTTT
CDR3: CASSLIAGTGGNTIYF

size: NA
D: NA
J: TRBJ1-4
V: TRBV25-1
DNA: TGTGCCAGCAGTAATCCTGAAAAACTGTTTTTT
CDR3: CASSNPEKLFF

size: many
D: NA
J: TRBJ1-2
V: TRBV7-9
DNA: TGTGCCAGCAGCCCATACAGGGACGGCTACACCTTC
CDR3: CASSPYRDGYTF

size: few
D: TRBD2
J: TRBJ2-7
V: TRBV19
DNA: TGTGCCAGCAGCTTGGGAGGGTGGTCCTACGAGCAGTACTTC
CDR3: CASSLGGWSYEQYF

size: few
D: NA
J: TRBJ1-5
V: TRBV15
DNA: TGTGCCACCAGCCAGTCCGGGACCAGAAATCAGCCCCAGCATTTT
CDR3: CATSQSGTRNQPQHF

size: once
D: NA
J: TRBJ1-1
V: TRBV3-1
DNA: TGTGCCAGCAGCCAAGACAAAGAAGCTTTCTTT
CDR3: CASSQDKEAFF

size: NA
D: NA
J: TRBJ1-2
V: TRBV2
DNA: TGTGCCAGCAGCTCGGGACGCTCATTCAACTATGGCTACACCTTC
CDR3: CASSSGRSFNYGYTF

size: many
D: NA
J: TRBJ1-2
V: TRBV2
DNA: TGTGCCAGCAGCTCCGGACAAGGGATCTATGGCTACACCTTC
CDR3: CASSSGQGIYGYTF

size: few
D: NA
J: TRBJ1-5
V: TRBV2
DNA: TGTGCCAGCAGTTACGGGGTTGGCCAGCCCCAGCATTTT
CDR3: CASSYGVGQPQHF

size: NA
D: TRBD1
J: TRBJ2-2
V: TRBV2
DNA: TGTGCCAGCAAACCCGGGACAGGGACCGGGGAGCTGTTTTTT
CDR3: CASKPGTGTGELFF

size: NA
D: TRBD1
J: TRBJ2-7
V: TRBV28
DNA: TGTGCCAGCAGTGCGACCGGACAGGACTCCTACGAGCAGTACTTC
CDR3: CASSATGQDSYEQYF

size: NA
D: NA
J: TRBJ1-3
V: TRBV19
DNA: TGTGCCAGTGCACCCCAAGGACGCTCTGGAAACACCATATATTTT
CDR3: CASAPQGRSGNTIYF

size: few
D: NA
J: TRBJ1-4
V: TRBV7-2
DNA: TGTGCCAGCAGCTTGGATGGGACGGGTAATGAAAAACTGTTTTTT
CDR3: CASSLDGTGNEKLFF

size: few
D: TRBD1
J: TRBJ1-6
V: TRBV6-5
DNA: TGTGCCAGCCTTTCGACAGGGGCGGGTTCACCCCTCCACTTT
CDR3: CASLSTGAGSPLHF

size: NA
D: NA
J: TRBJ2-5
V: TRBV6-1
DNA: TGTGCCAGTACAGGAAGGGCGAACACCGGGGAGACCCAGTACTTC
CDR3: CASTGRANTGETQYF

size: many
D: TRBD1
J: TRBJ1-2
V: TRBV19
DNA: TGTGCCAGTATAAGGGACAGGGGAGACGGCTACACCTTC
CDR3: CASIRDRGDGYTF

size: NA
D: TRBD1
J: TRBJ2-5
V: TRBV7-2
DNA: TGTGCCAGCAGCTCGACAGGGCGGTTGGAGGCTTGCTTC
CDR3: CASSSTGRLEACF

size: few
D: NA
J: TRBJ1-3
V: TRBV7-9
DNA: TGTGCCAGCAGCTTAGTAAAGGGGGGAATAATCGGAAACACCATATATTTT
CDR3: CASSLVKGGIIGNTIYF

size: NA
D: NA
J: TRBJ2-6
V: TRBV5-8
DNA: TGTGCCAGCAGCTACGGAGAGGCCTGGGCCAACGTCCTGACTTTC
CDR3: CASSYGEAWANVLTF

size: NA
D: NA
J: TRBJ1-2
V: TRBV2
DNA: TGTGCCAGCACCGCGGACAGCTCTATAGGCTACACCTTC
CDR3: CASTADSSIGYTF

size: many
D: NA
J: TRBJ1-1
V: TRBV7-9
DNA: TGTGCCAGCACCTCCCGGAGAGCCGAAGCTTTCTTT
CDR3: CASTSRRAEAFF

size: many
D: TRBD1
J: TRBJ1-5
V: TRBV2
DNA: TGTGCCAGCAGTGCCGACAGGGACAATCAGCCCCAGCATTTT
CDR3: CASSADRDNQPQHF

size: NA
D: NA
J: TRBJ1-2
V: TRBV5-4
DNA: TGTGCCAGCAGCTTGGACCCGGGGGCAGTCTATGGCTACACCTTC
CDR3: CASSLDPGAVYGYTF

size: few
D: NA
J: TRBJ2-7
V: TRBV20-1
DNA: TGCAGTATTAACAGGGTTGTCCACGAGCAGTACTTC
CDR3: CSINRVVHEQYF

size: few
D: NA
J: TRBJ2-2
V: TRBV20-1
DNA: TGCAGTGCTAAGAGAGCCGGGGAGCTGTTTTTT
CDR3: CSAKRAGELFF

size: NA
D: TRBD2
J: TRBJ2-5
V: TRBV6-6
DNA: TGTGCCAGCAGTTACTCGTTCGAGCGGGGGGGACGTGAAGAGACCCAGGACTTC
CDR3: CASSYSFERGGREETQDF

size: NA
D: TRBD1
J: TRBJ1-1
V: TRBV19
DNA: TGTGCCAGTAGTATCAATCGGGACAGGGTTTTAGCTTTCTTT
CDR3: CASSINRDRVLAFF

size: NA
D: TRBD2
J: TRBJ2-5
V: TRBV11-3
DNA: TGTGCCAGCAGCCGGAGCGGGGGGATGGGCGCAGAGACCCAGTACTTC
CDR3: CASSRSGGMGAETQYF